A single sample is the source of the 19 T cell receptor beta chains below, sequenced in a study of T cells in Graves' hyperthyroidism and ophthalmopathy. TCR beta CDR3 regions were amplified from RNA transcripts. The TCR CDR3 was amplified in a first-round RT-PCR using the HTBI primer set. A single record per CDR3 protein comes from TCRdb applying MiXCR to the multiplex PCR reads. The data show 350,000 to 450,000 distinct CDR3 sequences, with about 14% seen just once and around 30% held by the top ten. The material sequenced was blood. The source is a middle-aged man with Graves' ophthalmopathy.

This clonotype was observed a handful of times. The chain joins TRBV20-1 to TRBJ1-2; D remains ambiguous. From germline, CDR1 is DFQATT and CDR2 SNEGSKA (reference sequence). The CDR3 covers 15 residues. Trimming cost V 6 bases and J 4 bases, with 21 bases left between them. The DNA for the CDR3 is TGCAGTGCCCTACCCGAGGAATCAACCCTCTATGGCTACACCTTC. Its translation is CSALPEESTLYGYTF.

The sample holds a few counts of this clonotype. This chain connects TRBV5-5 to TRBJ2-5, with 11 bases matching TRBD1. The CDR3 consists of 17 residues. Germline CDR1 is SGHKS and CDR2 is YYEKEE (reference sequence). J was trimmed by 5 bases and V by 0 bases; bases with no gene match: 9. CDR3 in amino acids: CASSLVLGGTGGETQYF. Written as DNA, the CDR3 is TGTGCCAGCAGCTTGGTTTTGGGGGGGACAGGGGGTGAGACCCAGTACTTC.

This sequence joins TRBV30 and TRBJ2-1; D is perhaps TRBD2 (6 bases). The CDR3 extends over 14 amino acids. CDR1 and CDR2 (germline): GTSNPN, SVGIG (reference sequence). CDR3: CAWGVAGSYNEQFF. The CDR3 coding sequence is TGTGCTTGGGGGGTGGCGGGCTCCTACAATGAGCAGTTCTTC.

This clonotype was seen at least ten times. The V call is TRBV4-1, the J call TRBJ1-1; TRBD1 is a possible D gene (5 bases). Germline V gene sequence: CDR1 MGHRA, CDR2 YSYEKL. CDR3 length equals 15 residues. Trimming pared 0 bases from V and 1 base from J, leaving 9 bases between. The CDR3 is CASSQEGAQNTEAFF. The CDR3 DNA sequence: TGCGCCAGCAGCCAAGAAGGGGCTCAGAACACTGAAGCTTTCTTT.

The chain couples TRBV29-1 to TRBJ1-3, with 10 bases lining up with TRBD1. The CDR3 covers 12 residues. Trimming removed 4 bases from V and 8 bases from J; junction bases left unmatched: 2. Germline V gene lookup returns CDR1 SQVTM and CDR2 ANQGSEA. The CDR3 DNA reads TGCAGCGTTGGGGACAGGGGAGACACCATATATTTT. Translating it yields CSVGDRGDTIYF.

The table lists this clonotype with many counts. This rearrangement joins TRBV5-6 to TRBJ2-5, with unresolved D. CDR1 SGHDT and CDR2 YYEEEE come from the germline V gene. With 0 bases removed from V and 1 base from J, the gap between germline ends came to 4 bases. This CDR3 has 13 residues. CDR3 coding DNA: TGTGCCAGCAGCTTGGCAGTCCAAGAGACCCAGTACTTC. Its protein product is CASSLAVQETQYF.

CDR3 amino acids: CASRGLAGVGEQFF. In nucleotides, the CDR3 is TGTGCCAGCAGAGGACTAGCGGGAGTCGGTGAGCAGTTCTTC. The V gene is TRBV6-5, the J gene TRBJ2-1, with 13 bases aligning to TRBD2. The CDR3 contains 14 residues. CDR1 is MNHEY, CDR2 SVGAGI, per germline. The junction had 5 bases not matched to a gene; V was cut back by 6 bases and J by 9 bases.

This clonotype was observed at least ten times. This chain joins TRBV2 and TRBJ2-3, with 10 bases identical to TRBD1. V dropped 4 bases and J dropped 0; count of bases not matched to a gene: 16. The CDR3 runs 20 residues. CDR1 and CDR2 (germline): SNHLY, FYNNEI. The CDR3 is CASSGFSRDRGATSTDTQYF. CDR3 coding DNA: TGTGCCAGCAGTGGGTTTTCCCGGGACAGGGGCGCTACTAGCACAGATACGCAGTATTTT.

This clonotype was detected many times. The chain recombines TRBV4-1 with TRBJ2-5; 10 positions match TRBD1. The CDR3 contains 16 residues. The J segment lost 7 bases and the V segment lost 0 bases, leaving 8 bases of the junction unmatched. The V gene's germline CDR1 is MGHRA and CDR2 YSYEKL. The CDR3 DNA sequence: TGCGCCAGCAGCCAAGATTTGGGACAGGGGATCGGGACCCAGTACTTC. Encoded protein: CASSQDLGQGIGTQYF.

The table lists this clonotype with a few counts. The chain uses TRBV25-1 and TRBJ2-5, with D possibly called TRBD1 or TRBD2 (7 bases each). The ends were cut back, 3 bases at V and 3 bases at J, with 11 bases in the middle. The CDR3 sequence is 14 residues long. From germline, CDR1 is MGHDK and CDR2 SYGVNS. The CDR3 loop reads CASSDPGGEETQYF. As DNA, the CDR3 is TGTGCCAGCAGTGATCCAGGGGGGGAAGAGACCCAGTACTTC.

This clonotype occurred many times. This sequence joins TRBV7-9 and TRBJ2-1; perhaps TRBD2 as D (6 bases). The CDR3 loop spans 14 amino acids. The V and J ends lost 3 bases and 7 bases respectively, with 13 bases between them. CDR1 is SEHNR and CDR2 is FQNEAQ in the germline V gene (reference sequence). CDR3 sequence: CASSFLRGSNEQFF. The CDR3 region has the DNA TGTGCCAGCAGCTTCCTGCGGGGCAGTAATGAGCAGTTCTTC.

The table lists this clonotype with many counts. The chain couples TRBV7-2 to TRBJ1-5, with TRBD1 matching over 8 bases. V was clipped by 4 bases and J by 4 bases; unmatched bases: 3. The CDR3 is 14 amino acids. Germline lookup yields CDR1 SGHTA and CDR2 FQGNSA. CDR3 loop: CASSWGQVNQPQHF. CDR3 DNA sequence: TGTGCCAGCAGCTGGGGACAGGTTAATCAGCCCCAGCATTTT.

CDR3 DNA sequence: TGTGCCAGCAGCCCTCGACTGACAGGGGCCACCAACTATGGCTACACCTTC. Protein: CASSPRLTGATNYGYTF. The chain combines TRBV7-9 with TRBJ1-2; 8 bases map to TRBD1. In germline, CDR1 is SEHNR, CDR2 FQNEAQ (reference sequence). The CDR3 spans 17 residues. The V segment lost 5 bases and the J segment 2 bases; nucleotides outside the gene matches: 13.

This clonotype was picked up many times. The rearrangement joins TRBV12-3 or TRBV12-4 to TRBJ2-3; tentatively, D is TRBD2 (5 bases). This CDR3 is built from 14 residues. V lost 7 bases, J lost 2 bases, and 13 bases lay in between. Here the CDR3 reads CASKMSGFTDTQYF. CDR3 in DNA: TGTGCCAGCAAAATGTCGGGATTCACAGATACGCAGTATTTT.

This clonotype was found many times. This chain connects TRBV2 to TRBJ1-5, with D tentatively TRBD1 (5 bases). V was pared by 5 bases and J by 0 bases, with 11 bases between. This CDR3 spans 15 amino acids. Germline V gives CDR1 SNHLY, CDR2 FYNNEI. The CDR3 DNA follows: TGTGCCAGCAGTTTAGGGGCGTATAGCAATCAGCCCCAGCATTTT. Translation: CASSLGAYSNQPQHF.

The CDR3 reads CASSQTKGAREEKLFF. The CDR3 nucleotides are TGTGCCAGCAGCCAAACCAAGGGGGCGCGTGAGGAAAAACTGTTTTTT. The rearrangement joins TRBV3-1 to TRBJ1-4, with 7 bases fitting TRBD1. Germline V CDR1 and CDR2: LGHDT, YNNKEL (reference sequence). The junction had 11 bases not matched to a gene; V was cut back by 2 bases and J by 8 bases. The CDR3 has 16 amino acids. Complete variable domain (other parts from reference TRBV3-1 and TRBJ1-4): DTAVSQTPKYLVTQMGNDKSIKCEQNLGHDTMYWYKQDSKKFLKIMFSYNNKELIINETVPNRFSPKSPDKAHLNLHINSLELGDSAVYFCASSQTKGAREEKLFFGSGTQLSVL.

This clonotype was detected many times. The chain is built from TRBV9 and TRBJ1-1; TRBD1 matches 7 bases. CDR1 is SGDLS, CDR2 YYNGEE, per germline. There are 12 residues in the CDR3. V lost 3 bases and J lost 6; bases outside the gene matches: 2. The CDR3 DNA is TGTGCCAGCAGCGGGGACAGTTCTGAAGCTTTCTTT. Amino acids: CASSGDSSEAFF.

This clonotype was found a few times. The V and J genes are TRBV20-1 and TRBJ2-1; 8 bases are a match to TRBD2. CDR3 length equals 16 residues. V was pared by 5 bases and J by 1 base, with 10 bases of the junction left unmatched. Germline CDR1 DFQATT, CDR2 SNEGSKA (reference sequence). The CDR3 sequence is CSAGGGGTSSYNEQFF. CDR3 coding DNA: TGCAGTGCTGGGGGAGGGGGGACTAGTTCCTACAATGAGCAGTTCTTC.

This clonotype was recorded at least ten times. The chain uses TRBV20-1 and TRBJ1-1; D is perhaps TRBD1 (6 bases). Looked up from germline, CDR1 is DFQATT and CDR2 is SNEGSKA (reference sequence). CDR3 length: 13 amino acids. Trimming removed 4 bases from V and 0 bases from J, with 9 bases in between. The DNA of the CDR3 is TGCAGTGCTATAACAGGGATGAACACTGAAGCTTTCTTT. Its translation: CSAITGMNTEAFF.